This T cell receptor (beta chain) was documented in a study of Ad26.COV2.S vaccination and SARS-CoV-2 variants. Study in general: Donor participated within the Ad26.COV2.S arm of the COV1001 trial. Recipients of Ad26.COV2.S got it intramuscularly, once or twice 56 days apart.

For this clone: Other DNA sequences in this specimen translate into the identical CDR3.

Profiled with immunoSEQ multiplex PCR; TCRdb holds only in-frame clones, not every one. The sample has roughly 680,000 clones, 80% to 90% seen once. The germline V and J ends were trimmed by 3 bases and 4 bases, with 6 bases remaining between them. In germline, CDR1 is LNHDA, CDR2 SQIVND (reference sequence). The CDR3 spans 12 residues. Noted treatment: roughly 20 received Ad26.COV2.S at low or high dose, single or two shots; about 5 received placebo; per-sample allocation not given. The samples were gathered on day 63 after the first injection of vaccine or placebo. An Ad26 vector expressing Wuhan-strain SARS-CoV-2 spike constituted the vaccine.

The chain combines TRBV19 with TRBJ1-1, with D uncertain. The specimen comprised peripheral blood, sampled in a trial of Ad26.COV2.S vaccine versus placebo. The sequence was obtained from a person between 18 and 65 years old who received the Ad26.COV2.S COVID-19 vaccine or a placebo. This CDR3 reads CASSIAGTEAFF. The CDR3 DNA reads as TGTGCCAGTAGTATTGCGGGCACTGAAGCTTTCTTT.